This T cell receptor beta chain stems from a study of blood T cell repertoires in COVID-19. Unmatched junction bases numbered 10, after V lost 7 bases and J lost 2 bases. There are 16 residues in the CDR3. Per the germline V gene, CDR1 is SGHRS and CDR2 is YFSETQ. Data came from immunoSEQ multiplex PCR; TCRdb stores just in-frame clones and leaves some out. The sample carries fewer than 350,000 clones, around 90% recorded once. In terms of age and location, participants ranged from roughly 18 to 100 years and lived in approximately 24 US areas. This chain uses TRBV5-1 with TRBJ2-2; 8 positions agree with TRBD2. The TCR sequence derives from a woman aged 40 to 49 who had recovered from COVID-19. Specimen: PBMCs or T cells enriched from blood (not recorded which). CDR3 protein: CASFTGGAPNTGELFF. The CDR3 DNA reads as TGCGCCAGCTTCACGGGAGGGGCGCCTAACACCGGGGAGCTGTTTTTT.